The 15 T cell receptor beta chains given below trace back to one sample, sequenced in a study of neurological immune-mediated disorders. TCRdb itself ran the 5' RACE reads through MiXCR, one entry per CDR3 protein. The table shows around 70,000 distinct CDR3 sequences, with 5.2% occurring only once. The sample comprised PBMCs. These receptors originate from a man between 18 and 35 years old with multiple sclerosis.

The sample holds many counts of this clonotype. The rearrangement joins TRBV5-1 to TRBJ1-1; the match to TRBD1 covers 8 bases. CDR1 and CDR2 (germline): SGHRS, YFSETQ. V trimming: 4 bases; J trimming: 4 bases; junction bases outside the gene matches: 9. The length of the CDR3 is 15 residues. CDR3: CASSRSTGGRTEAFF. CDR3 DNA: TGCGCCAGCAGCCGATCTACAGGGGGTCGCACTGAAGCTTTCTTT.

This clonotype was observed a few times. At one end the junction does not follow the germline gene, possibly because of a read error. CDR3 in DNA: TGTGCCAGCAGACGGGGGCAGGGGGCGAGTCAGCCCCAGAATTTT. Its translation: CASRRGQGASQPQNF. The chain carries TRBV6-2 or TRBV6-3 and TRBJ1-5; TRBD1 agrees at 8 bases. Germline V CDR1 and CDR2: MNHEY, SVGEGT. The CDR3 spans 15 residues.

In its sample, this clonotype was seen many times. Given the absence of the conserved phenylalanine or tryptophan at the CDR3 end, a read error is likely. The genes are TRBV12-3 or TRBV12-4 and TRBJ2-3, with 7 bases fitting TRBD1. V was clipped by 4 bases and J by 0 bases; unmatched bases: 13. The CDR3 loop spans 18 amino acids. Written as DNA, the CDR3 is TGTGCCAGCAGTTCTACAGGGGACGGGGCAGCTAGCACAGATACGCAGTATAAT. Translation gives CASSSTGDGAASTDTQYN.

This clonotype was detected many times. The chain joins TRBV5-1 to TRBJ2-2, with D perhaps matching TRBD1 (6 bases). With 3 bases removed from V and 3 bases from J, the gap between germline ends came to 6 bases. Looked up from germline, CDR1 is SGHRS and CDR2 is YFSETQ. This CDR3 contains 13 residues. The CDR3 coding sequence is TGCGCCAGCAGCTGGACAGACACCGGGGAGCTGTTTTTT. Translating gives CASSWTDTGELFF.

This clonotype was recorded only once. One junction end disagrees with the germline gene, perhaps due to a read error. The rearrangement links TRBV5-1 to TRBJ2-2; D remains unclear. The CDR3 spans 15 residues. In germline, CDR1 is SGHRS, CDR2 YFSETQ. The CDR3 region is CAGSFSGPSTGELFF. The DNA for the CDR3 is TGCGCCGGCAGCTTCTCGGGTCCTAGCACCGGGGAGCTGTTTTTT.

This chain uses TRBV5-1 with TRBJ2-7, with D possibly being TRBD2 (5 bases). V was trimmed by 6 bases and J by 1 base, leaving 14 bases between them. Germline V lookup: CDR1 SGHRS, CDR2 YFSETQ. The length of the CDR3 is 14 residues. CDR3 bases: TGCGCCAGCACCCCGGGAAAGACTTCCTACGAGCAGTACTTC. Residues: CASTPGKTSYEQYF.

This clonotype was seen at least ten times. The chain joins TRBV27 to TRBJ2-1, with 7 bases aligning to TRBD1. The germline V gene has CDR1 MNHEY and CDR2 SMNVEV (reference sequence). This CDR3 region has 13 residues. V was clipped by 2 bases and J by 5 bases; unmatched bases: 0. The CDR3 here is CASSLDRDNEQFF. The CDR3 DNA follows: TGTGCCAGCAGTTTAGACAGGGACAATGAGCAGTTCTTC.

This clonotype was recorded many times. The chain joins TRBV15 to TRBJ1-1; unclear D gene. V gave up 3 bases and J gave up 0 bases, with 8 bases separating them. The CDR3 is 14 amino acids. CDR1 is LNHNV, CDR2 YYDKDF, per germline (reference sequence). In DNA, the CDR3 is TGTGCCACCAGCAGCGGGGTGATGAACACTGAAGCTTTCTTT. The encoded protein is CATSSGVMNTEAFF.

This clonotype was found many times. The chain uses TRBV20-1 and TRBJ2-3; 8 nucleotides line up with TRBD1. Losses at the gene ends were 6 bases for V and 0 bases for J; bases not matched to a gene: 8. There are 15 residues in the CDR3. Germline CDR1 is DFQATT and CDR2 is SNEGSKA (reference sequence). The CDR3 DNA follows: TGCAGTGCCCAAGCCAGGGGGCGTAGCACAGATACGCAGTATTTT. Translating it yields CSAQARGRSTDTQYF.

This clonotype was counted many times. The chain links TRBV5-1 to TRBJ2-7; D gene ambiguous. The CDR3 loop spans 14 amino acids. Germline V gene data show CDR1 as SGHRS and CDR2 as YFSETQ. Trimming cost V 0 bases and J 2 bases, with 9 bases left between them. The CDR3 spells CASSLELGTYEQYF. The CDR3 DNA reads as TGCGCCAGCAGCTTGGAGTTGGGGACCTACGAGCAGTACTTC.

This clonotype was seen at least ten times. V gene TRBV6-1 combines with J gene TRBJ2-2; TRBD1 matches at 8 bases. V gave up 6 bases and J gave up 7 bases; unmatched junction bases: 10. Per the germline V gene, CDR1 is MNHNS and CDR2 is SASEGT. There are 15 residues in the CDR3. The CDR3: CASRRSQGAVGELFF. The CDR3 DNA is TGTGCCAGCAGGCGTAGCCAGGGGGCCGTCGGGGAGCTGTTTTTT.

Notes on this clonotype: A much larger clone differs from this one at a single base, so this may be a read error. The chain carries TRBV3-1 and TRBJ2-7, with D perhaps matching TRBD2 (6 bases). The V gene's germline CDR1 is LGHDT and CDR2 YNNKEL (reference sequence). This CDR3 is built from 14 residues. CDR3 DNA sequence: TGTGCCAACAGCCAAGTTGCGGGACTCTACGAGCAGTACTTC. It yields the protein CANSQVAGLYEQYF.

This clonotype was detected many times. The genes are TRBV9 and TRBJ2-7, with 7 bases lining up with TRBD1. With V trimmed by 4 bases and J by 5 bases, 3 bases remained unmatched. Germline values: CDR1 SGDLS, CDR2 YYNGEE. The CDR3 contains 12 residues. Here the CDR3 DNA reads TGTGCCAGCAGCCCCGACAGGGACGAGCAGTACTTC. This gives the protein CASSPDRDEQYF.

Points on this clonotype: A read error may be the cause here, since a much bigger clone is one base away. The rearrangement links TRBV10-3 to TRBJ1-5; the D gene is possibly TRBD1 (5 bases). This CDR3 contains 12 residues. The V gene's germline CDR1 is ENHRY and CDR2 SYGVKD. The CDR3 sequence is CATRAGNQPQNF. As DNA, the CDR3 is TGTGCCACCAGGGCGGGTAATCAGCCCCAGAATTTT.

This clonotype was seen ten or more times. This chain links TRBV11-2 with TRBJ2-4; TRBD2 is a possible D gene (5 bases). Trimming took 6 bases from V and 0 from J, leaving 9 bases between them. This CDR3 comprises 14 residues. CDR1 and CDR2 from the germline V gene are SGHAT and FQNNGV. CDR3 sequence (DNA): TGTGCCAGCAGGAACCTAGCAGCCAAAAACATTCAGTACTTC. It encodes CASRNLAAKNIQYF.